The rows below give T cell receptor beta chains drawn from one sample of a study of blood T cells in healthy people across ages. TCRdb reanalysed the 5' RACE reads using MiXCR and keeps one entry per CDR3 protein. Among over 950,000 distinct CDR3 sequences listed, roughly half were seen once. The sample was blood. These receptors were collected from a woman aged 55 to 70 in good health. Both conserved end residues are part of each CDR3. The D gene is left open where the match is weak. Size tells how often a clone was seen (once, few, many) or the class of an expanded clone, and some rows leave it out.

D: -; V: TRBV4-2; size: few; J: TRBJ2-7; CDR3: CASSQGILGGYEQYF; DNA: TGTGCCAGCAGCCAAGGGATTCTGGGCGGCTACGAGCAGTACTTC
D: -; V: TRBV15; size: -; J: TRBJ2-4; CDR3: CATSRARPIGAIQYF; DNA: TGTGCCACCAGCAGAGCGCGGCCGATAGGGGCGATTCAGTACTTC
D: -; V: TRBV21-1; size: -; J: TRBJ1-5; CDR3: CASSKGPTYPNQPQHF; DNA: TGTGCCAGCAGCAAAGGCCCGACATACCCCAATCAGCCCCAGCATTTT
D: -; V: TRBV20-1; size: -; J: TRBJ2-5; CDR3: CSAKGHRLVLQETQYF; DNA: TGCAGTGCTAAAGGCCACAGACTAGTCCTCCAAGAGACCCAGTACTTC
D: TRBD2; V: TRBV29-1; size: few; J: TRBJ2-1; CDR3: CSGEGPKSYNEQFF; DNA: TGCAGCGGGGAGGGGCCAAAAAGTTACAATGAGCAGTTCTTC
D: -; V: TRBV20-1; size: -; J: TRBJ2-1; CDR3: CSARVRSKTGNEQFF; DNA: TGCAGTGCTAGAGTCCGGTCTAAGACGGGGAATGAGCAGTTCTTC
D: -; V: TRBV20-1; size: -; J: TRBJ2-4; CDR3: CSASVGYDKNIQYF; DNA: TGCAGTGCTAGTGTGGGCTATGACAAAAACATTCAGTACTTC
D: TRBD1; V: TRBV6-2/TRBV6-3; size: -; J: TRBJ2-7; CDR3: CASTTSDRSSYEKYF; DNA: TGTGCCAGCACCACCTCGGACAGGAGCTCCTACGAGAAGTACTTC
D: -; V: TRBV12-3/TRBV12-4; size: -; J: TRBJ1-6; CDR3: CASSFASPLHF; DNA: TGTGCCAGCAGTTTCGCTTCACCCCTCCACTTT
D: TRBD1; V: TRBV5-6; size: -; J: TRBJ2-3; CDR3: CASSYQYRDRGADTQYF; DNA: TGTGCCAGCAGCTATCAATACCGGGACAGGGGAGCAGATACGCAGTATTTT
D: TRBD1; V: TRBV27; size: -; J: TRBJ2-3; CDR3: CASTSPDRGADTQYF; DNA: TGTGCCAGCACCTCACCGGACAGGGGAGCAGATACGCAGTATTTT
D: -; V: TRBV3-1; size: once; J: TRBJ1-5; CDR3: CASSQWGDQPQHF; DNA: TGTGCCAGCAGCCAATGGGGGGATCAGCCCCAGCATTTT
D: -; V: TRBV11-2; size: -; J: TRBJ2-1; CDR3: CASSFAPNEQFF; DNA: TGTGCCAGCAGCTTTGCCCCCAATGAGCAGTTCTTC
D: -; V: TRBV2; size: once; J: TRBJ2-5; CDR3: CASSPIEETQYF; DNA: TGTGCCAGCAGTCCCATCGAAGAGACCCAGTACTTC
D: TRBD2; V: TRBV18; size: -; J: TRBJ2-4; CDR3: CASSPGGVGKQYF; DNA: TGTGCCAGCTCACCAGGGGGGGTTGGAAAGCAGTACTTC
D: -; V: TRBV5-6; size: once; J: TRBJ2-7; CDR3: CASSAGDGYYEQYF; DNA: TGTGCCAGCAGCGCAGGGGACGGATACTACGAGCAGTACTTC
D: -; V: TRBV4-1; size: -; J: TRBJ2-3; CDR3: CASSLASLGFRTDTQYF; DNA: TGCGCCAGCAGCCTCGCTTCCCTGGGGTTTCGGACAGATACGCAGTATTTT
D: TRBD2; V: TRBV5-1; size: once; J: TRBJ2-1; CDR3: CASSFETSGSEQFF; DNA: TGCGCCAGCAGCTTTGAGACTAGCGGGTCTGAGCAGTTCTTC
D: -; V: TRBV4-1; size: -; J: TRBJ2-6; CDR3: CASSQFLVSGANVLTF; DNA: TGCGCCAGCAGCCAGTTTCTGGTATCTGGGGCCAACGTCCTGACTTTC
D: TRBD2; V: TRBV10-3; size: -; J: TRBJ2-7; CDR3: CAIHLAARTPYNEQYF; DNA: TGTGCCATCCACCTAGCGGCGAGGACGCCCTACAATGAGCAGTACTTC
D: TRBD1; V: TRBV11-2; size: -; J: TRBJ1-4; CDR3: CASRSGGDEKLFF; DNA: TGTGCCAGCCGTTCAGGGGGCGATGAAAAACTGTTTTTT
D: -; V: TRBV7-2; size: -; J: TRBJ1-6; CDR3: CASSLKSGSSYNSPLHF; DNA: TGTGCCAGCAGCTTAAAGTCGGGGAGCTCCTATAATTCACCCCTCCACTTT
D: -; V: TRBV28; size: -; J: TRBJ2-5; CDR3: CASSPTWATNKQETQYF; DNA: TGTGCCAGCAGTCCCACTTGGGCGACCAACAAACAAGAGACCCAGTACTTC
D: -; V: TRBV21-1; size: -; J: TRBJ2-4; CDR3: CASNKLPPRRKNIQYF; DNA: TGTGCCAGCAACAAACTCCCGCCAAGGAGGAAAAACATTCAGTACTTC
D: TRBD2; V: TRBV5-6; size: -; J: TRBJ2-7; CDR3: CASSLVLLAALGTYEQYF; DNA: TGTGCCAGCAGCTTGGTTCTGCTAGCGGCCTTAGGCACCTACGAGCAGTACTTC
D: TRBD1; V: TRBV4-3; size: many; J: TRBJ2-4; CDR3: CASSQETLSGQGWAKNIQYF; DNA: TGCGCCAGCAGCCAAGAAACTTTGTCGGGACAGGGGTGGGCCAAAAACATTCAGTACTTC
D: -; V: TRBV5-1; size: -; J: TRBJ2-3; CDR3: CASSLEGQGKRDTDTQYF; DNA: TGCGCCAGCAGCTTGGAAGGGCAGGGTAAGAGGGACACAGATACGCAGTATTTT
D: -; V: TRBV6-2/TRBV6-3; size: few; J: TRBJ2-1; CDR3: CASSRSVTHYNEQFF; DNA: TGTGCCAGCAGTCGCTCGGTGACACATTACAATGAGCAGTTCTTC
D: TRBD1; V: TRBV29-1; size: -; J: TRBJ1-2; CDR3: CSAGMGQKNYGYTF; DNA: TGCAGCGCTGGGATGGGACAGAAGAATTATGGCTACACCTTC
D: -; V: TRBV20-1; size: -; J: TRBJ2-7; CDR3: CSATGTLGSYEQYF; DNA: TGCAGTGCGACCGGGACCCTTGGGAGCTACGAGCAGTACTTC
D: -; V: TRBV5-1; size: few; J: TRBJ2-6; CDR3: CASSRDGSSGANVLTF; DNA: TGTGCCAGCAGCCGGGACGGATCCTCTGGGGCCAACGTCCTGACTTTC
D: -; V: TRBV5-1; size: -; J: TRBJ1-2; CDR3: CASSTVGNYGYTF; DNA: TGCGCCAGCAGCACCGTTGGTAACTATGGCTACACCTTC
D: -; V: TRBV4-3; size: -; J: TRBJ1-2; CDR3: CASSYDGQSYGYTF; DNA: TGCGCCAGCAGCTACGACGGACAATCCTATGGCTACACCTTC
D: -; V: TRBV4-1; size: few; J: TRBJ2-1; CDR3: CASSQVVGEGSEQFF; DNA: TGCGCCAGCAGCCAAGTTGTAGGGGAAGGAAGTGAGCAGTTCTTC
D: TRBD1; V: TRBV6-6; size: -; J: TRBJ2-1; CDR3: CASSPSVGQGGNEQFF; DNA: TGTGCCAGCAGCCCCTCGGTCGGACAGGGCGGCAATGAGCAGTTCTTC
D: -; V: TRBV27; size: -; J: TRBJ2-3; CDR3: CASGLRRGGTDTQYF; DNA: TGTGCCAGCGGGCTGAGGAGGGGGGGCACAGATACGCAGTATTTT
D: -; V: TRBV2; size: -; J: TRBJ2-3; CDR3: CASSVFGGSTDTQYF; DNA: TGTGCCAGCAGTGTTTTCGGAGGGAGCACAGATACGCAGTATTTT
D: -; V: TRBV28; size: -; J: TRBJ2-7; CDR3: CASSQTVVSYEQYF; DNA: TGTGCCAGCAGTCAGACAGTGGTCTCCTACGAGCAGTACTTC
D: TRBD2; V: TRBV5-1; size: few; J: TRBJ2-1; CDR3: CASSPRLAGENEQFF; DNA: TGCGCCAGCAGCCCCAGACTAGCGGGAGAAAATGAGCAGTTCTTC
D: -; V: TRBV7-2; size: -; J: TRBJ2-1; CDR3: CASSLAVNNEQFF; DNA: TGTGCCAGCAGCTTAGCGGTTAACAATGAGCAGTTCTTC
D: -; V: TRBV6-2/TRBV6-3; size: -; J: TRBJ2-7; CDR3: CASRQGRGLAGFVYEQYF; DNA: TGTGCCAGCAGGCAGGGACGAGGGCTAGCTGGTTTTGTCTACGAGCAGTACTTC
D: -; V: TRBV6-2/TRBV6-3; size: -; J: TRBJ2-4; CDR3: CASTVPLLTSEQYF; DNA: TGTGCCAGCACGGTTCCGCTGCTTACGTCGGAGCAGTACTTC